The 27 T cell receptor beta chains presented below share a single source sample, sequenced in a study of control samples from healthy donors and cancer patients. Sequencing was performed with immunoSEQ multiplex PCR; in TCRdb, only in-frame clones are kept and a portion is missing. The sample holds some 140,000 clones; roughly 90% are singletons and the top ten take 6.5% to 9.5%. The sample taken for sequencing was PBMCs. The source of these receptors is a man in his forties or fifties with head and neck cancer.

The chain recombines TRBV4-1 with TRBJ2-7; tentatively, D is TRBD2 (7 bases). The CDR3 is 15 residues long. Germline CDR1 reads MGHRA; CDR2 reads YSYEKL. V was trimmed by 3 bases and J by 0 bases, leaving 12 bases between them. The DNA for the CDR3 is TGCGCCAGCAGCCAGCGGGGGCCTCCCTCCTACGAGCAGTACTTC. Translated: CASSQRGPPSYEQYF.

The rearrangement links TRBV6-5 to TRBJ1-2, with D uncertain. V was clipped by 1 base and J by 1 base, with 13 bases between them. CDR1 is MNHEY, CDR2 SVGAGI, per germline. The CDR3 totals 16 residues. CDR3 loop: CASSYFFGRGNYGYTF. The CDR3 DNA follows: TGTGCCAGCAGTTACTTTTTCGGGCGGGGTAACTATGGCTACACCTTC.

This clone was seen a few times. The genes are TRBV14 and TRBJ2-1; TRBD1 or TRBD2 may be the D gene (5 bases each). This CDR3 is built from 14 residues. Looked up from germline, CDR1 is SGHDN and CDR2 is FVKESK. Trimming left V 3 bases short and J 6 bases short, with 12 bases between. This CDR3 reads CASSHGTTINEQFF. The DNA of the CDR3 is TGTGCCAGCAGCCATGGGACCACTATCAATGAGCAGTTCTTC.

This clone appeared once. The CDR3 nucleotides read TGTGCCAGTAGTATTGGGACAGCCTTCACAGATACGCAGTATTTT. It codes for CASSIGTAFTDTQYF. This chain joins TRBV19 and TRBJ2-3; 7 nucleotides align to TRBD1. This CDR3 region has 15 residues. Germline CDR1 and CDR2: LNHDA and SQIVND (reference sequence). V dropped 3 bases and J dropped 2; count of bases not matched to a gene: 5.

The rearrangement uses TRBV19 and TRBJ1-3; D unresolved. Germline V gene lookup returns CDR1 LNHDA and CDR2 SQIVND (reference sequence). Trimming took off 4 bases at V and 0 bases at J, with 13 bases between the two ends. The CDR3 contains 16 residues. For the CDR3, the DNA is TGTGCCAGTAGTACCCACCCGGTTATCTCTGGAAACACCATATATTTT. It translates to CASSTHPVISGNTIYF.

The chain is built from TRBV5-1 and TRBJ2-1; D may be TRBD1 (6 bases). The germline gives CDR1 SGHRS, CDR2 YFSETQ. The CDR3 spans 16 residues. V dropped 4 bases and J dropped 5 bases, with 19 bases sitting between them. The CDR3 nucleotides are TGCGCCAGCAGCCCGTGGGACACAGAACAAGACAATGAGCAGTTCTTC. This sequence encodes CASSPWDTEQDNEQFF.

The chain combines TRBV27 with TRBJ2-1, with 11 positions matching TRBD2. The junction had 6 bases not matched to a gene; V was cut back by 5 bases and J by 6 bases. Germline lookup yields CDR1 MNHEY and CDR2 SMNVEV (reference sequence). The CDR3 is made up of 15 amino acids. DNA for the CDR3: TGTGCCAGCAGTGCCCTAGCGGGAGGTGGCAATGAGCAGTTCTTC. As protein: CASSALAGGGNEQFF.

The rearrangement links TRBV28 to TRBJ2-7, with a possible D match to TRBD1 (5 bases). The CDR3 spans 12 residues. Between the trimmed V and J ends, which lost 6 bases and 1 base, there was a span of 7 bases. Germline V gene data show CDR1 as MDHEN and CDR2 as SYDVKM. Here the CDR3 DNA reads TGTGCCAGCAGCCCAGGGTCCTACGAGCAGTACTTC. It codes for CASSPGSYEQYF.

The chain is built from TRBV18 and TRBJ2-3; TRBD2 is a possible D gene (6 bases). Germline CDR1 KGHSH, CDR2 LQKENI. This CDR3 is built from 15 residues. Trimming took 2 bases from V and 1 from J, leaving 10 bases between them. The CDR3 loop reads CASSPLGGGTDTQYF. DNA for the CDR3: TGTGCCAGCTCACCATTAGGCGGGGGCACAGATACGCAGTATTTT.

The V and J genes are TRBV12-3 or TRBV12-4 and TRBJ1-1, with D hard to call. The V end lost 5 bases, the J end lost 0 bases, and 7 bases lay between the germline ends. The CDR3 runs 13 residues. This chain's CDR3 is CASSATVNTEAFF. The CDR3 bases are TGTGCCAGCAGTGCGACGGTGAACACTGAAGCTTTCTTT.

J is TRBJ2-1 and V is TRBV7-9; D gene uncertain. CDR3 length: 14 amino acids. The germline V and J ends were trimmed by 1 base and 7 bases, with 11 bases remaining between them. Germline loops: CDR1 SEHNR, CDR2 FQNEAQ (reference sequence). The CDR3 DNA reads TGTGCCAGCAGCTTAGAGTCTAGTATAAATGAGCAGTTCTTC. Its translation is CASSLESSINEQFF.

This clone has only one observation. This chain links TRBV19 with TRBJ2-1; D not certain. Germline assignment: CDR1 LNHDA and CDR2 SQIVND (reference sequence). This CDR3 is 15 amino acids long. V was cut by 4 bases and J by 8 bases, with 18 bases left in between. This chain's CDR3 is CASSKSGFSIHEQFF. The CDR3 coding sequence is TGTGCCAGTAGTAAATCCGGGTTCAGTATTCATGAGCAGTTCTTC.

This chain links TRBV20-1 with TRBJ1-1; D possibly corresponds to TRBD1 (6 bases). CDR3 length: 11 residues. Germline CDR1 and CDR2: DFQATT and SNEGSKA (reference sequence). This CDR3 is CKGGGGTEAFF. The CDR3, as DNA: TGCAAAGGGGGGGGAGGCACTGAAGCTTTCTTT.

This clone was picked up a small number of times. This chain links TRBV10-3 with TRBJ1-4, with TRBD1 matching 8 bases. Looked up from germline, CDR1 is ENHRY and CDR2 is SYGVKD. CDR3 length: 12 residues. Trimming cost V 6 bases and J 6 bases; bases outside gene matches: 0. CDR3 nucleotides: TGTGCCATCAGGGACAGGGATGAAAAACTGTTTTTT. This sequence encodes CAIRDRDEKLFF.

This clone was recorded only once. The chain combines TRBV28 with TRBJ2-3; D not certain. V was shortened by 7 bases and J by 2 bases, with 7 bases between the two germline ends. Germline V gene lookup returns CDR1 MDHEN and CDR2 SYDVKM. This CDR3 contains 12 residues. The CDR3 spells CASTKLTDTQYF. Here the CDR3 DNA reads TGTGCCAGCACCAAACTCACAGATACGCAGTATTTT.

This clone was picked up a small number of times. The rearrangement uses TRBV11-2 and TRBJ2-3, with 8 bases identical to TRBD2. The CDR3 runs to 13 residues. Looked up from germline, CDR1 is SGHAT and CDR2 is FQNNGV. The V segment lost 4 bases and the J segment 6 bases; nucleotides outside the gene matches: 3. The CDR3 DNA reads TGTGCCAGCAGCTCGTCGGGGGGGGATACGCAGTATTTT. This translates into CASSSSGGDTQYF.

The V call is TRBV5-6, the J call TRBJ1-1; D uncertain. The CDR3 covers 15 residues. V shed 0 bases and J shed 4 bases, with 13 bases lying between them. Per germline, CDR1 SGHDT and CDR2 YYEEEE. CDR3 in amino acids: CASSLAESSGTEAFF. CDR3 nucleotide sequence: TGTGCCAGCAGCTTGGCCGAGTCCTCGGGCACTGAAGCTTTCTTT.

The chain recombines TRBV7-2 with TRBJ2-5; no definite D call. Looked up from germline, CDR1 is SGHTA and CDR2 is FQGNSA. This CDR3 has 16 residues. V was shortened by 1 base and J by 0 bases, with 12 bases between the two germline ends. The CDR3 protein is CASSLGYGLDQETQYF. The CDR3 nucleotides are TGTGCCAGCAGCTTAGGTTATGGGCTAGACCAAGAGACCCAGTACTTC.

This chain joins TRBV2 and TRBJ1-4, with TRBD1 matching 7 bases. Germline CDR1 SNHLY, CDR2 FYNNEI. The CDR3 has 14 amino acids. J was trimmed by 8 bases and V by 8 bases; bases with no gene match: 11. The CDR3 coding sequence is TGTGCCAGCGTAGACAGGGCCCGGAGGGAAAAACTGTTTTTT. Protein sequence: CASVDRARREKLFF.

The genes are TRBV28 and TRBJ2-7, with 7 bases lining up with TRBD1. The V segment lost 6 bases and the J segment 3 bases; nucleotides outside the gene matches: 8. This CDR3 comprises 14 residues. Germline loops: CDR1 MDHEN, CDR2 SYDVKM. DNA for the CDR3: TGTGCCAGCAGGAGGACAGGAGAGGGCTACGAGCAGTACTTC. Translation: CASRRTGEGYEQYF.

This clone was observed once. For the CDR3, the DNA is TGTGCCAGCTCACCATCCCCAGGGGCGAACACTGAAGCTTTCTTT. It codes for CASSPSPGANTEAFF. The V gene is TRBV18, the J gene TRBJ1-1; a possible D gene is TRBD1 (6 bases). Germline V gene data show CDR1 as KGHSH and CDR2 as LQKENI. This CDR3 has 15 residues. V was pared by 2 bases and J by 1 base, with 11 bases between.

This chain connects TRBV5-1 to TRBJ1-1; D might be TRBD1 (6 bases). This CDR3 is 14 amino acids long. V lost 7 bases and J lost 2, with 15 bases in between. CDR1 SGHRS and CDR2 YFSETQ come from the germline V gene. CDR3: CASRSGGFNTEAFF. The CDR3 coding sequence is TGCGCCAGCCGATCCGGGGGCTTCAACACTGAAGCTTTCTTT.

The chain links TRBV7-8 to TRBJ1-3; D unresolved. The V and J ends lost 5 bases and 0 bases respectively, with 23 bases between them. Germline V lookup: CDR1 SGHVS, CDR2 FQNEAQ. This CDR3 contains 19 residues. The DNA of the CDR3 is TGTGCCAGCAGCCGGCCCACCCTAGAGAGACAACACTCTGGAAACACCATATATTTT. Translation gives CASSRPTLERQHSGNTIYF.

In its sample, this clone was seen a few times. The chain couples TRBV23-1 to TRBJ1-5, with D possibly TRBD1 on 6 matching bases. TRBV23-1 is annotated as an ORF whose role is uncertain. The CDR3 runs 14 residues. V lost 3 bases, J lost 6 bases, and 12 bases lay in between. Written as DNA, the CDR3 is TGCGCCAGCAGTCATTTACAGGGCGGTCAGCCCCAGCATTTT. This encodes CASSHLQGGQPQHF.

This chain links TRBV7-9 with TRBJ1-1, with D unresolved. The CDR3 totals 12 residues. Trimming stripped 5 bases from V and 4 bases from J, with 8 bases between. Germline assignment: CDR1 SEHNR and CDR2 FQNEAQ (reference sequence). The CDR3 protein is CASSIRRTEAFF. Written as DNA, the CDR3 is TGTGCCAGCAGCATCCGGCGCACTGAAGCTTTCTTT.

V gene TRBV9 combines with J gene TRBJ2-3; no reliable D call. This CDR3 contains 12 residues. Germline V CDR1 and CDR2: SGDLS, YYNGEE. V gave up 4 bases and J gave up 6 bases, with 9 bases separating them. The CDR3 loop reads CASSSPMDTQYF. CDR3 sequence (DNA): TGTGCCAGCAGCTCCCCGATGGATACGCAGTATTTT. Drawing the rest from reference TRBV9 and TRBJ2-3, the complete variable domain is DSGVTQTPKHLITATGQRVTLRCSPRSGDLSVYWYQQSLDQGLQFLIQYYNGEERAKGNILERFSAQQFPDLHSELNLSSLELGDSALYFCASSSPMDTQYFGPGTRLTVL.

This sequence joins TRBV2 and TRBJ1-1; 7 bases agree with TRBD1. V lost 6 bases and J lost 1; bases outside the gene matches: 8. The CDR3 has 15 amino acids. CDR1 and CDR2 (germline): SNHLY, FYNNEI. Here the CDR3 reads CASRGRDSRNTEAFF. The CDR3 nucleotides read TGTGCCAGCAGAGGCCGGGACAGTCGGAACACTGAAGCTTTCTTT. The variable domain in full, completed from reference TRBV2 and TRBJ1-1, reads EPEVTQTPSHQVTQMGQEVILRCVPISNHLYFYWYRQILGQKVEFLVSFYNNEISEKSEIFDDQFSVERPDGSNFTLKIRSTKLEDSAMYFCASRGRDSRNTEAFFGQGTRLTVV.